A selection of T cell receptor beta chains follows, all from one sample in a study of regulatory T cells in long-lasting Graves disease. TCRdb reprocessed the multiplex PCR reads via MiXCR and lists one record per CDR3 protein. The table has roughly 520,000 distinct CDR3 sequences, more than 10% seen once. These same data were also listed under a study on T cells in Graves' hyperthyroidism and ophthalmopathy.

Sequences were derived from peripheral blood mononuclear cells (PBMCs), sampled at new diagnosis, from a patient treated with antithyroid drugs. The receptors shown here come from a woman aged 25 to 39 with Graves disease. Each CDR3 is given with its conserved first and last residue. Fields, in order: V gene, D gene, clone size, J gene, CDR3 DNA, CDR3 protein. A D gene is named only where the DNA matches it firmly. Expanded clones are given a class, and other clones once, few, many or no size at all.

>TRBV28|.|many|TRBJ2-1
TGTGCCAGCAGTTCCTCGTTACGGCAGTTCTTC
CASSSSLRQFF
>TRBV7-9|TRBD2|few|TRBJ2-7
TGTGCCAGCAGCGCCCAGGGAGGGGCCTACGAGCAGTACTTC
CASSAQGGAYEQYF
>TRBV29-1|.|.|TRBJ2-1
TGCAGCGCCCAACCGGGCAGTCTCTTAGATGAGCAGTTCTTC
CSAQPGSLLDEQFF
>TRBV25-1|.|.|TRBJ1-2
TGTGCCAGCTCTACTTCAGGACGGGGAAAGAACTATGGCTACACCTTC
CASSTSGRGKNYGYTF
>TRBV7-8|TRBD1|many|TRBJ2-2
TGTGCCAGCAGCCGAGACAGGGCGGCCGGGGAGCTGTTTTTT
CASSRDRAAGELFF
>TRBV19|.|many|TRBJ2-3
TGTGCCAGTAGTGAAACTAAAGGAGATACGCAGTATTTT
CASSETKGDTQYF
>TRBV28|.|.|TRBJ1-2
TGTGCCAGCGGACGGACAGCCCCGAACTATGGCTACACCTTC
CASGRTAPNYGYTF
>TRBV18|TRBD1|.|TRBJ1-2
TGTGCCAGCTCATCAGGGACAGCTAACTCCTATGGCTACACCTTC
CASSSGTANSYGYTF
>TRBV18|.|.|TRBJ2-1
TGTGCCAGCTCACGAACGGATACAGACAATGAGCAGTTCTTC
CASSRTDTDNEQFF
>TRBV7-8|.|many|TRBJ1-5
TGTGCCAGCACCTCCTCGAGCAGCAATCAGCCCCAGCATTTT
CASTSSSSNQPQHF
>TRBV5-6|.|many|TRBJ2-7
TGTGCCAGCAGCTTGGCTGGCTCCGAGCAGTACTTC
CASSLAGSEQYF
>TRBV15|.|many|TRBJ2-7
TGTGCCACCAGCAGAGATCTCAACTACGGCTACGAGCAGTACTTC
CATSRDLNYGYEQYF
>TRBV20-1|.|many|TRBJ2-7
TGCAGTGCTAAGACGGGACTCCCAATAGGCGAGCAGTACTTC
CSAKTGLPIGEQYF
>TRBV13|TRBD2|many|TRBJ2-7
TGTGCCAGCAGCTCCGGACTAGGTTTAAGCTCCTACGAGCAGTACTTC
CASSSGLGLSSYEQYF
>TRBV24-1|.|many|TRBJ2-3
TGTGCCACCAGCCCTGGGGCTCCGGCCGGCAAGCAGTATTTT
CATSPGAPAGKQYF
>TRBV2|.|many|TRBJ1-1
TGTGCCAGCAAGCGGGGGCCGACTGAAGCTTTCTTT
CASKRGPTEAFF
>TRBV27|.|few|TRBJ2-2
TGTGCCAGCAGTTTTTTTCAAACGACAGGGGAGCTGTTTTTT
CASSFFQTTGELFF
>TRBV15|TRBD1|few|TRBJ2-2
TGTGCCACCAGCAGTATGGACAGGGGAGGAACCGGGGAGCTGTTTTTT
CATSSMDRGGTGELFF
>TRBV5-1|.|many|TRBJ1-1
TGTGCCAGCAGCCCGACAGTCCAGGGGACTGAAGCTTTCTTT
CASSPTVQGTEAFF
>TRBV20-1|.|few|TRBJ2-7
TGCAGTGCCCCCCCGGGTGCAGGGTTCTACGAGCAGTACTTC
CSAPPGAGFYEQYF
>TRBV5-8|TRBD2|.|TRBJ2-2
TGTGCCAGCAGCTTTCGGGCGGGAGGGCTGGCCACCGGGGAGCTGTTTTTT
CASSFRAGGLATGELFF
>TRBV7-2|.|many|TRBJ2-1
TGTGCCAGCAGCGAGTTCGCGGGACGGGGCAATGAGCAGTTCTTC
CASSEFAGRGNEQFF
>TRBV20-1|TRBD2|many|TRBJ2-1
TGCAGTGCTAGTAAGGGAGCGGGAACCTACAATGAGCAGTTCTTC
CSASKGAGTYNEQFF
>TRBV28|.|many|TRBJ2-4
TGTGCCAGCAGTAACCAGGGGGCCAAAAACATTCAGTACTTC
CASSNQGAKNIQYF
>TRBV19|.|many|TRBJ1-4
TGTGCCAGTAGTACCGGGCCCCAACGGAAACTGTTTTTT
CASSTGPQRKLFF